A selection of T cell receptor beta chains follows, all from one sample in a study of T cell changes during pregnancy in multiple sclerosis. Only in-frame clones appear in the TCRdb table, and some are missing; sequencing was by immunoSEQ multiplex PCR. The top ten hold around 0.8% of the sample, which has 100,000 to 130,000 clones, 85% to 95% seen once. Sequenced material: peripheral blood, taken in the third trimester of pregnancy. These receptors came from a female donor in good health, enrolled as a control in a pregnancy study. Each CDR3 is given with its conserved first and last residue. Fields, in order: CDR3 DNA, CDR3 protein, clone size, J gene, V gene, D gene. A D gene is named only where the DNA matches it firmly. Size tells how often a clone was seen (once, few, many) or the class of an expanded clone, and some rows leave it out.

DNA: TGTGCCAGCAGCTTGTGGGGGCTCGAAAACACTGAAGCTTTCTTT; CDR3: CASSLWGLENTEAFF; size: -; J: TRBJ1-1; V: TRBV7-3; D: -
DNA: TGTGCCAGCAGCGTAGACCCAGAGCGGGAGACCCAGTACTTC; CDR3: CASSVDPERETQYF; size: -; J: TRBJ2-5; V: TRBV7-2; D: -
DNA: TGTGCCAGCAGCTCGAACCCAGGGACTAGCGGGTCCTACGAGCAGTACTTC; CDR3: CASSSNPGTSGSYEQYF; size: -; J: TRBJ2-7; V: TRBV7-2; D: TRBD2
DNA: TGTGCCAGCACCCCGGGACACCCAGCGGAGACCCAGTACTTC; CDR3: CASTPGHPAETQYF; size: -; J: TRBJ2-5; V: TRBV6-5; D: -
DNA: TGTGCCATCAGTGGGGTAGGAGCGCAAGAGACCCAGTACTTC; CDR3: CAISGVGAQETQYF; size: -; J: TRBJ2-5; V: TRBV10-3; D: -
DNA: TGCAGCGTTCTCAGAGGGGGTATCACTGAAGCTTTCTTT; CDR3: CSVLRGGITEAFF; size: -; J: TRBJ1-1; V: TRBV29-1; D: -
DNA: TGCAGCGTTACACAGGGGCACACTGAAGCTTTCTTT; CDR3: CSVTQGHTEAFF; size: -; J: TRBJ1-1; V: TRBV29-1; D: TRBD1
DNA: TGTGCCAGCAGCTTGCGTTTTAGACAGGGAGGAGAGACCCAGTACTTC; CDR3: CASSLRFRQGGETQYF; size: -; J: TRBJ2-5; V: TRBV5-4; D: -
DNA: TGTGCCAGCAGCCTGCGGACAGGGGATAGGGATGAGCAGTTCTTC; CDR3: CASSLRTGDRDEQFF; size: -; J: TRBJ2-1; V: TRBV7-3; D: TRBD1
DNA: TGTGCCAGCAGCCAAGTCGGACGTCCAGGGGCTGCTGGAAACACCATATATTTT; CDR3: CASSQVGRPGAAGNTIYF; size: -; J: TRBJ1-3; V: TRBV4-2; D: -
DNA: TGTGCCAGTAGTACGTCAGGGGGCGAAGGCTACACCTTC; CDR3: CASSTSGGEGYTF; size: -; J: TRBJ1-2; V: TRBV19; D: TRBD1
DNA: TGCGCCAGCAGTTCACTGCGGGGGGCCAACTATGGCTACACCTTC; CDR3: CASSSLRGANYGYTF; size: -; J: TRBJ1-2; V: TRBV5-1; D: -
DNA: TGCGCCAGCAGCTTTGGGGACTTAGCCAAAAACATTCAGTACTTC; CDR3: CASSFGDLAKNIQYF; size: -; J: TRBJ2-4; V: TRBV5-1; D: -
DNA: TGTGCCAGCAGTTACGCCCAGGCAGCTGCGAACGCTGAAGCTTTCTTT; CDR3: CASSYAQAAANAEAFF; size: -; J: TRBJ1-1; V: TRBV6-5; D: -
DNA: TGCAGCGTTGAGGGGACAGCCGAAGGGGGCACTGAAGCTTTCTTT; CDR3: CSVEGTAEGGTEAFF; size: -; J: TRBJ1-1; V: TRBV29-1; D: TRBD1
DNA: TGTGCCAGTAGTGACGAAAGGACAGGGTTTAGATTGGGGAATGAGCAGTTCTTC; CDR3: CASSDERTGFRLGNEQFF; size: once; J: TRBJ2-1; V: TRBV19; D: TRBD1
DNA: TGTGCCAGCAGCCCAAGGGACAGGACCTTGGAGCAGTACTTC; CDR3: CASSPRDRTLEQYF; size: -; J: TRBJ2-7; V: TRBV11-2; D: TRBD1
DNA: TGCGCCAGCAGCCAATCATCCGGGACAGGGGGTGGCTACACCTTC; CDR3: CASSQSSGTGGGYTF; size: -; J: TRBJ1-2; V: TRBV4-3; D: TRBD1
DNA: TGTGCCAGCAGCACAGGACGCAATGAGCAGTTCTTC; CDR3: CASSTGRNEQFF; size: -; J: TRBJ2-1; V: TRBV11-3; D: -
DNA: TGCGCCAGCAGCTTGGGACAGGCTGGCTATGGCTACACCTTC; CDR3: CASSLGQAGYGYTF; size: once; J: TRBJ1-2; V: TRBV5-1; D: -
DNA: TGTGCCAGCCAGGGTGGCGGAAACACTGAAGCTTTCTTT; CDR3: CASQGGGNTEAFF; size: -; J: TRBJ1-1; V: TRBV13; D: -
DNA: TGTGCCAGCAGCTTCTTTCGGGACTCCTACGAGCAGTACTTC; CDR3: CASSFFRDSYEQYF; size: -; J: TRBJ2-7; V: TRBV5-8; D: -
DNA: TGTGCCTCCCTGGGGGGGTTTGGAAACACCATATATTTT; CDR3: CASLGGFGNTIYF; size: -; J: TRBJ1-3; V: TRBV6-1; D: -